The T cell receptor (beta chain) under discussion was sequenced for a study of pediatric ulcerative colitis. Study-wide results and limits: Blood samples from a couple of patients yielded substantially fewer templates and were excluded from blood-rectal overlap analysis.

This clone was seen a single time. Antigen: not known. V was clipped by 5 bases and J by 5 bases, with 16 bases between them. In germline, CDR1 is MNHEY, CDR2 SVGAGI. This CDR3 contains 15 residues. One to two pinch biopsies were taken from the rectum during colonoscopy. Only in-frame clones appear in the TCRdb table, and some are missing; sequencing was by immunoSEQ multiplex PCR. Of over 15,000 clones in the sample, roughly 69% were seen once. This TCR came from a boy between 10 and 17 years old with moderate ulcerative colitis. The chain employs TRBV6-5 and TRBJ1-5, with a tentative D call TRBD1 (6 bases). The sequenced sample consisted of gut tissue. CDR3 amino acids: CASSRRGGLDQPQHF. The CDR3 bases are TGTGCCAGCAGTCGCCGAGGGGGTTTAGATCAGCCCCAGCATTTT.